A selection of T cell receptor beta chains follows, all from one sample in a study of shared clonotypes between healthy human individuals. Clones were sequenced by immunoSEQ multiplex PCR, and TCRdb holds only the in-frame ones, with some missing. The sample includes roughly 2.2 million clones, roughly 92% of them seen just once. The specimen was naive CD4+ T cells from PBMCs. These TCRs come from a man aged 18 to 35 in good health. Some clones in this sample may be carry-over from other donors' samples. Both conserved end residues are part of each CDR3. Each record gives: V gene, J gene, D gene, clone size, CDR3 protein, CDR3 DNA. The D gene is left open where the match is weak. Size is omitted from some rows. Given values are once, few, many or a class for expanded clones.

TRBV10-2	TRBJ2-7	TRBD2	NA	CASKTRTLLAGAAYEQYF	TGCGCCAGCAAAACCCGAACCTTACTAGCGGGAGCTGCCTACGAGCAGTACTTC
TRBV6-1	TRBJ1-5	NA	NA	CASSRDYSNQPQHF	TGTGCCAGCTCCAGGGACTATAGCAATCAGCCCCAGCATTTT
TRBV28	TRBJ2-3	TRBD2	NA	CASGVAGASTDTQYF	TGTGCCAGCGGGGTAGCGGGAGCTAGCACAGATACGCAGTATTTT
TRBV7-2	TRBJ2-1	NA	NA	CASSLDFNEQFF	TGTGCCAGCAGCTTAGACTTCAATGAGCAGTTCTTC
TRBV30	TRBJ2-3	NA	NA	CAWTLTDTQYF	TGTGCCTGGACTTTAACAGATACGCAGTATTTT
TRBV28	TRBJ2-7	TRBD1	NA	CASSSRQGIAITYF	TGTGCCAGCAGTTCCAGACAGGGTATTGCGATTACGTACTTC
TRBV2	TRBJ2-2	NA	NA	CASGGLRGNTGELFF	TGTGCCAGCGGGGGCCTTAGGGGGAACACCGGGGAGCTGTTTTTT
TRBV28	TRBJ2-2	NA	NA	CASTARATGELFF	TGTGCCAGCACCGCCAGGGCCACCGGGGAGCTGTTTTTT
TRBV5-1	TRBJ1-2	NA	NA	CASSLRGNYGYTF	TGCGCCAGCAGTCTAAGGGGGAACTATGGCTACACCTTC
TRBV7-8	TRBJ2-3	TRBD2	NA	CASSPGLVWSTDTQYF	TGTGCCAGCAGCCCGGGACTAGTATGGAGCACAGATACGCAGTATTTT
TRBV5-4	TRBJ2-3	TRBD2	NA	CASSLAPGRGSTDTQYF	TGTGCCAGCAGCTTGGCACCCGGGCGGGGGAGCACAGATACGCAGTATTTT
TRBV9	TRBJ2-5	TRBD2	NA	CASSVGLAGEGETQYF	TGTGCCAGCAGCGTAGGACTAGCGGGAGAGGGAGAGACCCAGTACTTC
TRBV10-3	TRBJ2-7	NA	NA	CAISEHRDSYEQYF	TGTGCCATCAGTGAGCACAGGGACTCCTACGAGCAGTACTTC
TRBV7-9	TRBJ2-5	TRBD2	NA	CASSLGSSGRSQETQYF	TGTGCCAGCAGCTTAGGCTCCAGCGGGAGATCACAAGAGACCCAGTACTTC
TRBV10-3	TRBJ1-5	NA	few	CAISESQGSNQPQHF	TGTGCCATCAGTGAGTCACAGGGTAGCAATCAGCCCCAGCATTTT
TRBV5-1	TRBJ2-3	TRBD2	NA	CASRREGLTDTQYF	TGCGCCAGCAGAAGGGAGGGGCTCACAGATACGCAGTATTTT
TRBV6-5	TRBJ2-3	NA	NA	CASSTRIEADTQYF	TGTGCCAGCAGCACACGGATAGAGGCAGATACGCAGTATTTT
TRBV7-9	TRBJ1-1	NA	NA	CASSPFWQGTEAFF	TGTGCCAGCAGCCCCTTTTGGCAGGGAACTGAAGCTTTCTTT
TRBV5-4	TRBJ2-2	NA	NA	CASRGGDLRTGELFF	TGTGCCAGCAGGGGAGGAGACCTGAGAACCGGGGAGCTGTTTTTT
TRBV7-2	TRBJ1-2	NA	NA	CASSLDQQYYGYTF	TGTGCCAGCAGCTTAGATCAGCAATACTATGGCTACACCTTC
TRBV5-1	TRBJ1-2	TRBD1	once	CASASGGADGYTF	TGCGCCAGCGCTTCAGGGGGCGCCGATGGCTACACCTTC
TRBV29-1	TRBJ1-1	TRBD1	few	CSVRGLMNTEAFF	TGCAGCGTCAGGGGGCTGATGAACACTGAAGCTTTCTTT
TRBV21-1	TRBJ2-7	NA	NA	CASRDRDTSYEQYF	TGTGCCAGCAGGGACCGGGACACCTCCTACGAGCAGTACTTC
TRBV6-5	TRBJ1-3	NA	once	CASRIYGPAPIYF	TGTGCCAGCAGGATCTACGGCCCCGCACCCATATATTTT
TRBV5-1	TRBJ2-7	NA	NA	CASTSGGGASSEQYF	TGCGCCAGCACCTCCGGAGGGGGGGCATCTTCCGAGCAGTACTTC
TRBV29-1	TRBJ1-1	NA	few	CSVVQGPTAFF	TGCAGCGTAGTACAGGGACCCACAGCTTTCTTT
TRBV30	TRBJ1-4	NA	NA	CAWSPIQGEKLFF	TGTGCCTGGAGTCCTATCCAGGGCGAAAAACTGTTTTTT
TRBV7-2	TRBJ1-5	NA	NA	CASSLGSGDRNQPQHF	TGTGCCAGCAGCTTAGGGTCCGGGGACCGCAATCAGCCCCAGCATTTT
TRBV30	TRBJ2-2	NA	NA	CAWRKGSWGIDTGELFF	TGTGCCTGGAGAAAGGGGAGTTGGGGAATCGACACCGGGGAGCTGTTTTTT
TRBV29-1	TRBJ1-3	NA	NA	CSVEDRPGAGNTIYF	TGCAGCGTTGAAGATCGGCCAGGGGCTGGAAACACCATATATTTT
TRBV27	TRBJ2-2	NA	NA	CASSFGRGTNTGELFF	TGTGCCAGCAGTTTTGGGCGGGGAACGAACACCGGGGAGCTGTTTTTT
TRBV19	TRBJ2-3	NA	NA	CASSITSEVADTQYF	TGTGCCAGTAGTATTACTTCGGAAGTAGCAGATACGCAGTATTTT
TRBV28	TRBJ2-1	NA	NA	CASSLEANEQFF	TGTGCCAGCAGTTTAGAGGCCAATGAGCAGTTCTTC
TRBV5-1	TRBJ2-3	TRBD2	NA	CASSGSGSMDTQYF	TGCGCCAGCAGCGGTAGCGGGAGTATGGATACGCAGTATTTT
TRBV14	TRBJ2-1	NA	NA	CASSPYRDTKQFF	TGTGCCAGCAGCCCCTATCGGGATACCAAGCAGTTCTTC
TRBV2	TRBJ1-1	TRBD1	NA	CASALGQYTEAFF	TGTGCCAGCGCTTTGGGACAGTACACTGAAGCTTTCTTT
TRBV7-3	TRBJ2-1	NA	NA	CASSLTGNEQFF	TGTGCCAGCAGCTTAACCGGCAATGAGCAGTTCTTC
TRBV7-3	TRBJ1-1	NA	NA	CASSPGIQGNTEAFF	TGTGCCAGCAGCCCGGGCATACAGGGGAACACTGAAGCTTTCTTT
TRBV10-1	TRBJ2-5	NA	NA	CASSESPWETQYF	TGCGCCAGCAGTGAGTCCCCCTGGGAGACCCAGTACTTC
TRBV6-6	TRBJ1-5	TRBD1	NA	CASRAGGNQPQHF	TGTGCCAGCAGAGCAGGGGGGAATCAGCCCCAGCATTTT
TRBV5-1	TRBJ1-2	NA	NA	CASSLGDYGYTF	TGCGCCAGCAGCTTGGGAGATTATGGCTACACCTTC
TRBV11-3	TRBJ2-7	NA	NA	CASSYPTGDYF	TGTGCCAGCAGCTACCCTACCGGGGATTACTTC
TRBV20-1	TRBJ1-2	NA	NA	CSAYLPGYTF	TGCAGTGCTTACCTTCCGGGCTACACCTTC
TRBV25-1	TRBJ1-6	NA	NA	CASSLRAADSPLHF	TGTGCCAGCAGTTTGAGGGCGGCCGATTCACCCCTCCACTTT
TRBV6-6	TRBJ1-5	TRBD1	NA	CASSYSGGPNQPQHF	TGTGCCAGCAGTTACTCAGGGGGCCCCAATCAGCCCCAGCATTTT